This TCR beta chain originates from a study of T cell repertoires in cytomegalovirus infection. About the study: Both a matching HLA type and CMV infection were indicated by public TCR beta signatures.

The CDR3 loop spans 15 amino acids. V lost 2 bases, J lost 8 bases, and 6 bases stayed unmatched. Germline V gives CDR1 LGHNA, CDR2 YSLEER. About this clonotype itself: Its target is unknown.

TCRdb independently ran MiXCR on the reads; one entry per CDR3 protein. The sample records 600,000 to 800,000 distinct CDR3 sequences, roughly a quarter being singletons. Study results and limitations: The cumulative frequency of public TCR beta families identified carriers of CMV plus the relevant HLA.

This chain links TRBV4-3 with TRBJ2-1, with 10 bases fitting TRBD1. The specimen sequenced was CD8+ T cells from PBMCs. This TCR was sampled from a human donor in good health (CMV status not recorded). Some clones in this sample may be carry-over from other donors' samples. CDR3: CASSQRQGAFDEQFF. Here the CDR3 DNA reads TGCGCCAGCAGCCAACGACAGGGGGCCTTCGATGAGCAGTTCTTC.